In its sample, the clone carrying this TCR beta chain was seen many times. Antigen unknown. The ends lost 0 bases at V and 0 bases at J; junction bases unmatched: 5. The germline V gene has CDR1 LGHDT and CDR2 YNNKEL (reference sequence). This CDR3 comprises 18 residues. The record originates from a study of CD8 T cells in ankylosing spondylitis. General study findings and limits: A TCR beta motif of about eight highly homologous variants seemed to mark ankylosing spondylitis blood.

Using its own MiXCR run on the 5' RACE reads, TCRdb lists one record per CDR3 protein. The sample holds some 340,000 distinct CDR3 sequences; under 15% are singletons and the top ten take approximately 0.99%. The source material was blood, either unsorted or a sorted T cell fraction (not recorded which). The sequence derives from a male donor with ankylosing spondylitis or in good health (not recorded which). The rearrangement links TRBV3-1 to TRBJ2-4; the match to TRBD2 covers 10 bases. Written as DNA, the CDR3 is TGTGCCAGCAGCCAAGAGTGGCTAGCGGGAGAAGCCAAAAACATTCAGTACTTC. It is translated as CASSQEWLAGEAKNIQYF.